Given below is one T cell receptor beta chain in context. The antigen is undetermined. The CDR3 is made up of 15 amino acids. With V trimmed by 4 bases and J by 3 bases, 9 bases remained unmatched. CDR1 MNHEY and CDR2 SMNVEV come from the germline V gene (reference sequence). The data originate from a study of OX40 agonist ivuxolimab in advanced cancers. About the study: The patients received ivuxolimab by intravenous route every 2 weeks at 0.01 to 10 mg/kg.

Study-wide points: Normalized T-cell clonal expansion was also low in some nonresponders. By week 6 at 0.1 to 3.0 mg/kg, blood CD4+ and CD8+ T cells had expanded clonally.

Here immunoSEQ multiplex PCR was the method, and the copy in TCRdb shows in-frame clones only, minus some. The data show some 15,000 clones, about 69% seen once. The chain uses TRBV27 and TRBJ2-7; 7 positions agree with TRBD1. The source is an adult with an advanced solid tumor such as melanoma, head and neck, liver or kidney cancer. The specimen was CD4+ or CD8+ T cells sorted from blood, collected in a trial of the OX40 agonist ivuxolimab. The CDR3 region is CASSSHGQAVYEQYF. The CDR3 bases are TGTGCCAGCAGTTCCCATGGACAGGCGGTCTACGAGCAGTACTTC.